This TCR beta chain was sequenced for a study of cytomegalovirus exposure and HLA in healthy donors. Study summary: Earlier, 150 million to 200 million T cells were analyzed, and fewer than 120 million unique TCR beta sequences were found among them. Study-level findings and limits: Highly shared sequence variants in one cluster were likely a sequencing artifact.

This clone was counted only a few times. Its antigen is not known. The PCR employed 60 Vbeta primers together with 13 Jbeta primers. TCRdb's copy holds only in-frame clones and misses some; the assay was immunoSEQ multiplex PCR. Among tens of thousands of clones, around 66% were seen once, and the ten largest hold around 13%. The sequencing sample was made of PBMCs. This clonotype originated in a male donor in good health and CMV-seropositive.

The CDR3 spells CASSEGSLGEQYF. The CDR3 DNA sequence: TGTGCCAGCAGTGAAGGATCCCTAGGCGAGCAGTACTTC. V usage is TRBV2 and J usage is TRBJ2-7; no clear D. The germline V gene encodes CDR1 SNHLY and CDR2 FYNNEI. V was trimmed by 1 base and J by 6 bases, leaving 10 bases between them. This CDR3 has 13 amino acids.